The 11 T cell receptor beta chains below come from one sample, sequenced in a study of identical twins. TCRdb re-called the 5' RACE reads with MiXCR, one entry per CDR3 protein. Among under 300,000 distinct CDR3 sequences, about 8.3% were seen once, and the ten largest hold 2.5% to 3.5%. The same sample was also studied in work on yellow fever vaccine responses in identical twins.

Material: CD8+ T cells sorted from blood. Every receptor here comes from a woman between 18 and 29 years old in good health.

This clonotype was seen only a few times. This chain links TRBV27 with TRBJ2-1; D is uncertain. V lost 3 bases and J lost 0, with 6 bases in between. CDR1 and CDR2 from the germline V gene are MNHEY and SMNVEV (reference sequence). This CDR3 has 14 amino acids. DNA of the CDR3: TGTGCCAGCAGTTTCCTCAGCTCCTACAATGAGCAGTTCTTC. Its protein is CASSFLSSYNEQFF.

In this sample, this clonotype turned up many times. The chain links TRBV15 to TRBJ2-5; 14 bases line up with TRBD2. Per germline, CDR1 LNHNV and CDR2 YYDKDF (reference sequence). This CDR3 contains 18 residues. Trimming removed 0 bases from V and 0 bases from J; junction bases left unmatched: 3. CDR3 nucleotide sequence: TGTGCCACCAGCAGAGATTTGGGACTAGCGGGGGACCAAGAGACCCAGTACTTC. This codes for CATSRDLGLAGDQETQYF.

V gene TRBV28 combines with J gene TRBJ1-1; TRBD1 is a possible D gene (5 bases). Germline CDR1 reads MDHEN; CDR2 reads SYDVKM. V dropped 6 bases and J dropped 5 bases, with 19 bases sitting between them. The CDR3 is 15 amino acids. CDR3 bases: TGTGCCAGCAGCAGCGCTGGGGGGGGTGGAACTGAAGCTTTCTTT. It specifies CASSSAGGGGTEAFF.

DNA of the CDR3: TGCAGCGTTGAATGGCTAGCGGGGCCCTCATATGAGCAGTTCTTC. Translation gives CSVEWLAGPSYEQFF. This chain connects TRBV29-1 to TRBJ2-1; TRBD2 agrees at 9 bases. Germline V gives CDR1 SQVTM, CDR2 ANQGSEA. The CDR3 loop spans 15 amino acids. V lost 2 bases and J lost 8; bases outside the gene matches: 10.

The chain couples TRBV2 to TRBJ2-3; weak D call: TRBD1 (6 bases). CDR3 length equals 12 residues. Trimming shortened V by 4 bases and J by 5 bases, and 7 bases separated the two germline ends. The germline V gene has CDR1 SNHLY and CDR2 FYNNEI. The CDR3 bases are TGTGCCAGCAGTGGAGGGGGAGATACGCAGTATTTT. This sequence encodes CASSGGGDTQYF.

The chain combines TRBV7-9 with TRBJ2-1; D might be TRBD1 or TRBD2, each matching 5 bases. V dropped 6 bases and J dropped 7 bases, with 7 bases sitting between them. This CDR3 has 11 residues. Per the germline V gene, CDR1 is SEHNR and CDR2 is FQNEAQ (reference sequence). The CDR3 is CASRGRNEQFF. The CDR3 DNA follows: TGTGCCAGCAGGGGACGGAATGAGCAGTTCTTC.

This clonotype turned up a few times. CDR3 in amino acids: CASSQEQRGAYNEQFF. CDR3 DNA: TGCGCCAGCAGCCAAGAGCAGCGGGGGGCCTACAATGAGCAGTTCTTC. The chain combines TRBV4-1 with TRBJ2-1; the match to TRBD2 covers 9 bases. V trimming: 0 bases; J trimming: 2 bases; junction bases outside the gene matches: 2. Germline CDR1 is MGHRA and CDR2 is YSYEKL. CDR3 length equals 16 residues.

The table lists this clonotype with many counts. The chain joins TRBV10-3 to TRBJ2-7; 9 bases align to TRBD2. Germline V gene lookup returns CDR1 ENHRY and CDR2 SYGVKD. V lost 6 bases, J lost 12 bases, and 12 bases stayed unmatched. This CDR3 is 13 amino acids long. Here the CDR3 DNA reads TGTGCCATCAGCATAGCGGGGGACGCCAAGGCGTACTTC. Its protein product is CAISIAGDAKAYF.

A few counts support this clonotype. This chain links TRBV7-2 with TRBJ2-1, with D unresolved. This CDR3 is built from 11 residues. Trimming shortened V by 4 bases and J by 10 bases, and 8 bases separated the two germline ends. Germline V lookup: CDR1 SGHTA, CDR2 FQGNSA. Here the CDR3 DNA reads TGTGCCAGCAGCTATGGTGAAGAGCAGTTCTTC. This encodes CASSYGEEQFF.

The chain joins TRBV5-3 to TRBJ2-7; D possibly corresponds to TRBD1 (5 bases). TRBV5-3 is an ORF for which the function is uncertain. Trimming took off 8 bases at V and 5 bases at J, with 20 bases between the two ends. CDR3 length: 14 amino acids. CDR3 in amino acids: CARGPGQGINEQYF. CDR3 DNA sequence: TGTGCCAGGGGCCCCGGGCAGGGAATCAACGAGCAGTACTTC.

The rearrangement links TRBV2 to TRBJ2-1, with 9 bases fitting TRBD2. The V and J ends lost 6 bases and 6 bases, in that order; junction bases with no gene match: 18. CDR1 SNHLY and CDR2 FYNNEI come from the germline V gene. The CDR3 is 18 amino acids. The CDR3 nucleotides are TGTGCCAGCAGCCCCCTATGGGAAAGGGGCGGGAGGGCCAATGAGCAGTTCTTC. Translating it yields CASSPLWERGGRANEQFF.